Sequencing of this T cell receptor beta chain was carried out in a study of blood T cell repertoires in COVID-19. The wider study: Some COVID-19 samples were acute and others convalescent; all came from the United States, Italy and Spain. T cells, B-cell-depleted T cells, or PBMCs supplied cDNA or gDNA.

Original handling: Reference gene primer amplification yielded estimated nucleated cell counts. Profiling relied on immunoSEQ multiplex PCR, and the TCRdb table lists in-frame clones only, not all of them. Clone size and the V and J calls come from that table; the DNA yielded D and trimming. Of some 200,000 clones listed, around 87% are singletons. The CDR3 runs to 12 residues. With 4 bases removed from V and 5 bases from J, the gap between germline ends came to 8 bases. Germline assignment: CDR1 SNHLY and CDR2 FYNNEI. The J gene is TRBJ1-2, the V gene TRBV2; D not certain. The sequencing sample was made of peripheral blood. The origin of this receptor is a man aged 35-49 years with active or convalescent COVID-19. In DNA, the CDR3 is TGTGCCAGCAGTGGGGCAGATTATGGCTACACCTTC. Translated: CASSGADYGYTF.